This is a list of T cell receptor beta chains from one sample in a study of T cells in Graves' hyperthyroidism and ophthalmopathy. TCRdb re-derived calls from the multiplex PCR reads in MiXCR, one entry per CDR3 protein. The sample yields 300,000 to 450,000 distinct CDR3 sequences, less than 15% seen once. The sample comprised blood. The receptors come from a man younger than 40 with Graves' hyperthyroidism that later progressed to Graves' ophthalmopathy. Both conserved end residues are part of each CDR3. Each record gives: clone size, J gene, D gene, V gene, CDR3 DNA, CDR3 protein. D genes are given only for firm matches. For some rows the clone size is stated as once, few or many, or as a class when expanded; others skip it.

>many|TRBJ2-1|.|TRBV11-3
TGTGCCAGCAGCTTCTACAGGCGAAACCCCAATGAGCAGTTCTTC
CASSFYRRNPNEQFF
>many|TRBJ1-1|TRBD1|TRBV14
TGTGCCAGCCAACAGGGGAGAGGCACTGAAGCTTTCTTT
CASQQGRGTEAFF
>many|TRBJ2-3|TRBD2|TRBV28
TGTGCCAGCAGTTCCCAGGAGCGGGGGGTGGATACGCAGTATTTT
CASSSQERGVDTQYF
>.|TRBJ2-5|TRBD1|TRBV7-6
TGTGCCAGCAGCCGGGACAGGGAACAGACCCAGTACTTC
CASSRDREQTQYF
>.|TRBJ1-5|.|TRBV19
TGTGCCAGTAAAGATTGGGGTTCCTCTAGCAATCAGCCCCAGCATTTT
CASKDWGSSSNQPQHF
>many|TRBJ2-3|TRBD2|TRBV6-1
TGTGCCAGCAGGAGACTAGCGGGGGACCCAGATACGCAGTATTTT
CASRRLAGDPDTQYF
>few|TRBJ1-3|.|TRBV10-3
TGTGCCATCAGGACAGATGGAAACACCATATATTTT
CAIRTDGNTIYF
>many|TRBJ2-3|TRBD2|TRBV7-8
TGTGCCAGCAGCTTAACACCCAAACCACCGGGACTAGTTGACACAGATACGCAGTATTTT
CASSLTPKPPGLVDTDTQYF
>many|TRBJ2-7|.|TRBV20-1
TGCAGTGCCCCTCGGACCCGAACTATAAACGAGCAGTACTTC
CSAPRTRTINEQYF
>.|TRBJ2-3|TRBD2|TRBV7-9
TGTGCCAGCAGCCAAAGGAGCGGGGGCCCCACAGATACGCAGTATTTT
CASSQRSGGPTDTQYF
>many|TRBJ2-2|TRBD1|TRBV24-1
TGTGCCACCAGTGATCCTTCGGGGACAGGGGGTTGGACCGGGGAGCTGTTTTTT
CATSDPSGTGGWTGELFF
>many|TRBJ2-3|.|TRBV7-2
TGTGCCAGCAGCCCCTACGTGAGCACAGATACGCAGTATTTT
CASSPYVSTDTQYF
>many|TRBJ2-2|.|TRBV5-1
TGCGCCAGCAGCTTGGTTGGGATGGCGGACACCGGGGAGCTGTTTTTT
CASSLVGMADTGELFF
>few|TRBJ2-1|TRBD2|TRBV20-1
TGCAGTGCTCCGTTTAGCGGGGGGGCACTCAATGAGCAGTTCTTC
CSAPFSGGALNEQFF
>many|TRBJ2-5|.|TRBV7-9
TGTGCCAGCAGCTCCGAATTCTTCCAAGAGACCCAGTACTTC
CASSSEFFQETQYF
>.|TRBJ1-5|TRBD1|TRBV6-6
TGTGCCAGCAGTTACGGGACAGGGTCCAATCAGCCCCAGCATTTT
CASSYGTGSNQPQHF
>many|TRBJ2-7|TRBD2|TRBV11-2
TGTGCCAGCAGCTTATCTAGCGGGGGACTCTTATACGAGCAGTACTTC
CASSLSSGGLLYEQYF
>.|TRBJ1-2|.|TRBV16
TGTGCCAGCAGCCAATGGAGGGGCTACACCTTC
CASSQWRGYTF
>many|TRBJ1-2|.|TRBV5-1
TGCGCCAGCAGCCCGAGGGGGGCCTATGGCTACACCTTC
CASSPRGAYGYTF
>many|TRBJ1-5|.|TRBV28
TGTGCCAGCAGTTTTAGACACCAGCCCCAGCATTTT
CASSFRHQPQHF
>.|TRBJ2-3|.|TRBV3-1
TGTGCCAGCAGCCACACGAAGTTTGGGCTCACAGATACGCAGTATTTT
CASSHTKFGLTDTQYF
>.|TRBJ2-5|.|TRBV4-1
TGCGCCAGCAGCCAACTATCGGGGGACGAGACCCAGTACTTC
CASSQLSGDETQYF